This TCR beta chain originates from a study of T cell responses to AZD1222 COVID-19 vaccine. Overall study context: The analysis combined second doses at about 4 or about 12 weeks. Study outcomes and limitations: Repertoire samples came only from after the peak T cell response. Donors were mostly white British, more females; clonal diversity possibly underestimated.

V was cut by 1 base and J by 3 bases, with 8 bases left in between. The CDR3 length is 14 residues. The germline V gene has CDR1 SGHKS and CDR2 YYEKEE (reference sequence). Measured with immunoSEQ multiplex PCR; TCRdb has only the in-frame clones, and not every one. The table lists roughly 96,000 clones, around 87% of them singletons. Comment on this clone: Antigen unknown.

Specimen: peripheral blood, collected on day 0 of AZD1222 vaccination. The TCR comes from an adult in good health. The chain joins TRBV5-5 to TRBJ1-3, with D possibly being TRBD1 (5 bases). The CDR3 is CASSLQGVGNTIYF. Written as DNA, the CDR3 is TGTGCCAGCAGCTTGCAGGGTGTTGGAAACACCATATATTTT.